This T cell receptor beta chain was sequenced during a study of blood T cell repertoires in COVID-19. Study context: Some COVID-19 samples were acute and others convalescent; all came from the United States, Italy and Spain. PBMCs, B-cell-depleted T cells, or T cells provided the cDNA or gDNA that made up the material.

How the authors handled the data: Nucleated cell number was recorded as an estimate derived from reference gene primer amplification. Clones were sequenced by immunoSEQ multiplex PCR, and TCRdb holds only the in-frame ones, with some missing. The V and J calls and clone size come from that table; D and trimming were worked out from the DNA. The sample records approximately 97,000 clones, around nine tenths being singletons. Patients of the Seattle cohort, enrolled during active infection, were followed longitudinally. The material sequenced was peripheral blood. This clonotype originated in a woman aged 50 to 65 with COVID-19, enrolled during active disease.

CDR3 DNA sequence: TGTGCCAGCAGTTACCCCCCAGGATCTGGAAACACCATATATTTT. Translation: CASSYPPGSGNTIYF. The gene calls are TRBV6-6 and TRBJ1-3; no clear D. Germline CDR1 MNHNY, CDR2 SVGAGI (reference sequence). There are 15 residues in the CDR3. V lost 2 bases, J lost 1 base, and 9 bases lay in between.